This TCR beta chain was recovered during a study of cytomegalovirus exposure and HLA in healthy donors. V was pared by 0 bases and J by 8 bases, with 20 bases of the junction left unmatched. The germline V gene encodes CDR1 ENHRY and CDR2 SYGVKD. The CDR3 is made up of 21 amino acids. PCR employed 60 Vbeta and 13 Jbeta primers. Libraries were prepared by immunoSEQ multiplex PCR; TCRdb keeps only in-frame clonotypes and omits some of them. Of 150,000 to 200,000 clones listed, 75% to 90% are singletons. Sequencing used PBMCs. The clonotype originates from a man in his late teens or twenties in good health and CMV-seropositive. V gene TRBV10-3 combines with J gene TRBJ2-1; 12 bases align to TRBD2. The CDR3 sequence is CAISESQATRLAGGLTDEQFF. CDR3 sequence (DNA): TGTGCCATCAGTGAGTCCCAAGCAACTCGGCTAGCGGGGGGGTTGACGGATGAGCAGTTCTTC.